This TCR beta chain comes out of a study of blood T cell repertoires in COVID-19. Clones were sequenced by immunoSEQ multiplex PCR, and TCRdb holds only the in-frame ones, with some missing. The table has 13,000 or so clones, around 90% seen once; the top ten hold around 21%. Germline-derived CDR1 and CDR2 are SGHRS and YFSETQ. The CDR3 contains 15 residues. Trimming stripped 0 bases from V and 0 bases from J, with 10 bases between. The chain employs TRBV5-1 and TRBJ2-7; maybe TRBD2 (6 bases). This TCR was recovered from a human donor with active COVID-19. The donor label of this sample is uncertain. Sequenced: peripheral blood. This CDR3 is CASSLVGGSSYEQYF. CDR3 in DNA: TGCGCCAGCAGCTTGGTCGGAGGGAGCTCCTACGAGCAGTACTTC.